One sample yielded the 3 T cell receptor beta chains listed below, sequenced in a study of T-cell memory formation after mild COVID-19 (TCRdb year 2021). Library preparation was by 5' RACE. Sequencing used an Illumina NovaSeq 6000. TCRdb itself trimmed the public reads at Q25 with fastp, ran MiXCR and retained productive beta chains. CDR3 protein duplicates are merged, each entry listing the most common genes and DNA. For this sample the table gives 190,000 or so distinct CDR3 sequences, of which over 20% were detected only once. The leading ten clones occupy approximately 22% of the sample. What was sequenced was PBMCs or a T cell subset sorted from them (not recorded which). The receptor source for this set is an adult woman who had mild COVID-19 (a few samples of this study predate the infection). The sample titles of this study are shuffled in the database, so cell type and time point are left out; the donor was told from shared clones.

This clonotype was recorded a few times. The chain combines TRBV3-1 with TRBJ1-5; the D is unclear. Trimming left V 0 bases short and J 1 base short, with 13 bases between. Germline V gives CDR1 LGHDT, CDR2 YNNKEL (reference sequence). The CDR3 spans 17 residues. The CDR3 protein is CASSQDIDVGSNQPQHF. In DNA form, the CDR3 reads TGTGCCAGCAGCCAAGATATCGACGTGGGGAGCAATCAGCCCCAGCATTTT.

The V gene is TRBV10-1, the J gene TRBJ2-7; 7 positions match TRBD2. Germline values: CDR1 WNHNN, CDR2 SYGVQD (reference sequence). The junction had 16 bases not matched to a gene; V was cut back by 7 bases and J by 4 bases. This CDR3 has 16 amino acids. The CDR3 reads CASTLYKRDCQYEQYF. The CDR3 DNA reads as TGCGCCAGCACCCTCTATAAGCGGGACTGCCAGTACGAGCAGTACTTC.

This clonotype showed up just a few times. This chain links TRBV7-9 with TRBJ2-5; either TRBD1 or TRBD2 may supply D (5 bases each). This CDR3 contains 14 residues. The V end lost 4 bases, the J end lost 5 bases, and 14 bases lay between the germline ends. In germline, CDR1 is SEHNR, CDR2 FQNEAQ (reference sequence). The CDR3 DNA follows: TGTGCCAGCAGCTCGCCCCTAGGGGAGGAGACCCAGTACTTC. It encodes CASSSPLGEETQYF.